This T cell receptor beta chain was sequenced during a study of OX40 agonist ivuxolimab in advanced cancers. About the research overall: As their treatment, patients were administered ivuxolimab, an agonistic anti-OX40 (CD134) antibody. The study, taken as a whole, reports: Averaging showed that CD8+ T cells had more expanded clones than CD4+ did.

This CDR3 is 14 amino acids long. After removal of 0 bases from V and 8 bases from J, the junction contained 5 bases not matched to a gene. Germline V lookup: CDR1 SGHRS, CDR2 YFSETQ. Sequencing was performed with immunoSEQ multiplex PCR; in TCRdb, only in-frame clones are kept and a portion is missing. The sample records about 73,000 clones, roughly 87% being singletons. Regarding this clone: Its cognate antigen is unknown.

The rearrangement uses TRBV5-1 and TRBJ2-1, with TRBD1 matching over 7 bases. The receptor was derived from an adult with an advanced solid tumor such as melanoma, head and neck, liver or kidney cancer. This specimen consisted of CD4+ or CD8+ T cells sorted from blood, obtained in a trial of the OX40 agonist ivuxolimab. In nucleotides, the CDR3 is TGCGCCAGCAGCTTGGGACAGGGAGATGATGAGCAGTTCTTC. Translating it yields CASSLGQGDDEQFF.